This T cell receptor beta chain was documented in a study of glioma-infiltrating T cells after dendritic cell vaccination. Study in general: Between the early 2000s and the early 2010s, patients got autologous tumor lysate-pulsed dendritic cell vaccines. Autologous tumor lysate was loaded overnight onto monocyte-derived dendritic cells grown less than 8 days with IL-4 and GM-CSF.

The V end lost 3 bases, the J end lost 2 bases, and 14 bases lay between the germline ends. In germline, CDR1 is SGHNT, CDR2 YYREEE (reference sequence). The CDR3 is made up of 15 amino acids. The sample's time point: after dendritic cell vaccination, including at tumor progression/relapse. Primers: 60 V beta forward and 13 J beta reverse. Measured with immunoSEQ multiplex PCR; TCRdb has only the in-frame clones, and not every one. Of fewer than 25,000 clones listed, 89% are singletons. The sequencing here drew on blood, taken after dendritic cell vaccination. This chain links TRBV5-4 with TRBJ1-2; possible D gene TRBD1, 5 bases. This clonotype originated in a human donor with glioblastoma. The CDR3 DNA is TGTGCCAGCAGCTCCTCAGGGAATCAGAACTATGGCTACACCTTC. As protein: CASSSSGNQNYGYTF.